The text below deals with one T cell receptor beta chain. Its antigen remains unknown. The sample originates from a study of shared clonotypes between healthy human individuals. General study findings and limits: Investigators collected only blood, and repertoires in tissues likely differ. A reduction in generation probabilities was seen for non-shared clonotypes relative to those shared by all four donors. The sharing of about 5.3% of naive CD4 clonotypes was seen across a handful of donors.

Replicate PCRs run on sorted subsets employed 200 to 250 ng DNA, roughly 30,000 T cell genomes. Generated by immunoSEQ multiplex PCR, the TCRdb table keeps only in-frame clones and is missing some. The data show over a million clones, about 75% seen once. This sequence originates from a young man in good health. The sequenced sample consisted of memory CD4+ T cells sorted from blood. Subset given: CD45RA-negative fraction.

Here the CDR3 reads CASSRQGGVETQYF. CDR3 sequence (DNA): TGTGCCAGCAGCCGACAGGGCGGTGTGGAGACCCAGTACTTC. The chain joins TRBV5-4 to TRBJ2-5, with 7 bases fitting TRBD1. J was trimmed by 5 bases and V by 4 bases; bases with no gene match: 8. The CDR3 is 14 residues long. Germline loops: CDR1 SGHNT, CDR2 YYREEE (reference sequence).